This T cell receptor (beta chain) derives from a study of shared clonotypes between healthy human individuals. General study results and limits: In general, naive subsets displayed greater estimated richness than memory subsets did. Only blood samples were collected, and tissue repertoires likely differ. Of the naive CD4 clonotypes, around 5% were shared across several donors.

Running of the assay took place at deep level. Data came from immunoSEQ multiplex PCR; TCRdb stores just in-frame clones and leaves some out. The data contain roughly 590,000 clones, about 95% of them singletons. Germline V gives CDR1 LNHNV, CDR2 YYDKDF (reference sequence). This CDR3 has 17 residues. The ends lost 0 bases at V and 4 bases at J; junction bases unmatched: 6. About this clone: Its antigen remains unknown.

Naive-designated CD8 cells lacked CD45RO, were positively enriched for CCR7, and omitted terminally differentiated effector memory CD45RA+ cells. Sequences were obtained from naive CD8+ T cells sorted from blood. The V and J genes are TRBV15 and TRBJ2-3; TRBD2 aligns across 11 bases. The TCR sequence derives from a woman under 40 in good health. The CDR3 reads CATSREVLAGGSDTQYF. Here the CDR3 DNA reads TGTGCCACCAGCAGAGAGGTCCTAGCGGGAGGATCAGATACGCAGTATTTT.